The 30 T cell receptor beta chains below come from one sample, sequenced in a study of graft-versus-host responses after intestinal transplantation. Some clones are missing from TCRdb's copy, which holds only in-frame ones; the method was immunoSEQ multiplex PCR. The sample records over 85,000 clones, 80% to 95% being singletons. Their antigens remain unidentified. Sequences were derived from unstimulated CD8+ T cells sorted from spleen or lymph node cells, sampled before intestinal transplant. Source of these receptors: a human donor who received an intestinal transplant.

The chain uses TRBV6-5 and TRBJ1-1; D remains unclear. CDR3 size: 15 residues. The germline gives CDR1 MNHEY, CDR2 SVGAGI. The germline V and J ends were trimmed by 7 bases and 3 bases, with 18 bases remaining between them. The CDR3 sequence is CASNSNSLSDTEAFF. In nucleotides, the CDR3 is TGTGCCAGCAACTCTAACAGTCTATCGGACACTGAAGCTTTCTTT.

This clone has only one observation. As DNA, the CDR3 is TGTGCCAGCAGTGAAGGACCGCGGGGCCCTCCCGAGGCCCAGTACTTC. It yields the protein CASSEGPRGPPEAQYF. This chain joins TRBV2 and TRBJ2-5, with D possibly matching TRBD2 (6 bases). This CDR3 region has 16 residues. The germline V gene has CDR1 SNHLY and CDR2 FYNNEI. V lost 1 base, J lost 9 bases, and 21 bases lay in between.

This sequence joins TRBV19 and TRBJ2-1; tentative D call: TRBD2 (6 bases). The V gene's germline CDR1 is LNHDA and CDR2 SQIVND (reference sequence). Between the trimmed V and J ends, which lost 3 bases and 0 bases, there was a span of 9 bases. The CDR3 has 15 residues. CDR3 loop: CASSIMDYSYNEQFF. The DNA of the CDR3 is TGTGCCAGTAGTATTATGGACTACTCCTACAATGAGCAGTTCTTC.

The chain couples TRBV10-2 to TRBJ2-1, with 8 bases matching TRBD1. Germline assignment: CDR1 WSHSY and CDR2 SAAADI. CDR3 length: 17 residues. J gave up 2 bases and V 4 bases, and 10 bases lay outside the gene matches. CDR3 bases: TGCGCCAGCAGTGCACCGGTGGGACAGGAGCCCTACAATGAGCAGTTCTTC. It is translated as CASSAPVGQEPYNEQFF.

In the case of this clone: A junction end diverges from the germline sequence, so it may reflect a read error. The V and J genes are TRBV19 and TRBJ2-5, with 8 bases fitting TRBD2. Looked up from germline, CDR1 is LNHDA and CDR2 is SQIVND (reference sequence). CDR3 size: 14 residues. CDR3 loop: CASRTSSGEEPQYF. The CDR3 nucleotides read TGTGCCAGTAGAACAAGTAGCGGGGAAGAGCCCCAGTACTTC.

The chain couples TRBV10-1 to TRBJ2-1, with D tentatively TRBD2 (5 bases). V lost 2 bases, J lost 4 bases, and 12 bases lay in between. CDR1 WNHNN and CDR2 SYGVQD come from the germline V gene (reference sequence). The CDR3 extends over 15 amino acids. Written as DNA, the CDR3 is TGCGCCAGCAGTGAGATGCGGGCCCCATACAATGAGCAGTTCTTC. Translating it yields CASSEMRAPYNEQFF.

The gene calls are TRBV27 and TRBJ2-5, with 8 bases identical to TRBD2. Germline-derived CDR1 and CDR2 are MNHEY and SMNVEV (reference sequence). The J segment lost 2 bases and the V segment lost 8 bases, leaving 4 bases of the junction unmatched. This CDR3 contains 13 residues. The CDR3 spells CASRSGEQETQYF. The DNA of the CDR3 is TGTGCCAGCCGTAGCGGGGAGCAAGAGACCCAGTACTTC.

This clone appeared a single time. This sequence joins TRBV4-3 and TRBJ1-2, with D possibly matching TRBD1 (5 bases). The V gene lost 3 bases and the J gene lost 5 bases, with 19 bases spanning the gap. The CDR3 extends over 16 amino acids. Germline assignment: CDR1 LGHNA and CDR2 YSLEER. This CDR3 reads CASSHSQAPEGYGYTF. The CDR3 bases are TGCGCCAGCAGCCACTCACAGGCTCCCGAAGGGTATGGCTACACCTTC.

This chain links TRBV7-2 with TRBJ2-7, with a weak D call TRBD1 (6 bases). CDR3 length equals 14 residues. The V end lost 7 bases, the J end lost 2 bases, and 15 bases lay between the germline ends. Germline-derived CDR1 and CDR2 are SGHTA and FQGNSA. The CDR3 reads CASNSVGQTYEQYF. CDR3 in DNA: TGTGCCAGCAACTCTGTGGGACAAACCTACGAGCAGTACTTC.

V is TRBV5-5 and J is TRBJ2-7, with 10 bases matching TRBD2. Unmatched junction bases numbered 11, after V lost 7 bases and J lost 4 bases. The CDR3 runs 15 residues. Germline loops: CDR1 SGHKS, CDR2 YYEKEE (reference sequence). The CDR3 sequence is CASDTPASGSYEQYF. In DNA form, the CDR3 reads TGTGCCAGCGACACCCCCGCTAGCGGGAGTTACGAGCAGTACTTC.

The gene calls are TRBV30 and TRBJ2-1; 7 bases are shared with TRBD1. V lost 8 bases to trimming and J lost 7 bases; unmatched junction nucleotides: 14. The CDR3 covers 14 residues. Germline V CDR1 and CDR2: GTSNPN, SVGIG (reference sequence). The CDR3 reads CARNRVGQINEQFF. The CDR3, as DNA: TGTGCCCGGAATCGAGTGGGACAGATAAATGAGCAGTTCTTC.

V and J are TRBV7-9 and TRBJ2-3; TRBD2 matches at 11 bases. Per the germline V gene, CDR1 is SEHNR and CDR2 is FQNEAQ (reference sequence). J was trimmed by 5 bases and V by 5 bases; bases with no gene match: 9. This CDR3 has 16 amino acids. The CDR3 nucleotides read TGTGCCAGCAGCACGGTTAGCGGGGGGGCCTTAGATACGCAGTATTTT. As protein: CASSTVSGGALDTQYF.

CDR3 DNA sequence: TGTGCCAGCAGCATTGTAGCGGGAGGGCAGTTCTTC. Residues: CASSIVAGGQFF. The chain employs TRBV7-9 and TRBJ2-1; 10 positions match TRBD2. Germline V gene lookup returns CDR1 SEHNR and CDR2 FQNEAQ (reference sequence). This CDR3 is built from 12 residues. V lost 5 bases to trimming and J lost 12 bases; unmatched junction nucleotides: 4.

J is TRBJ1-3 and V is TRBV28; 8 positions agree with TRBD1. From germline, CDR1 is MDHEN and CDR2 SYDVKM. Trimming cost V 5 bases and J 4 bases; bases outside gene matches: 10. The CDR3 has 16 residues. CDR3 nucleotides: TGTGCCAGCAGTCCCTATAGACAGGGGCCGGGAAACACCATATATTTT. Protein sequence: CASSPYRQGPGNTIYF. The whole variable domain, filled in from reference TRBV28 and TRBJ1-3, reads DVKVTQSSRYLVKRTGEKVFLECVQDMDHENMFWYRQDPGLGLRLIYFSYDVKMKEKGDIPEGYSVSREKKERFSLILESASTNQTSMYLCASSPYRQGPGNTIYFGEGSWLTVV.

The chain has TRBV7-8 and TRBJ2-1, with 11 bases lining up with TRBD2. Germline V gene sequence: CDR1 SGHVS, CDR2 FQNEAQ. The trim removed 5 bases at V and 6 bases at J, leaving 3 bases unmatched. The CDR3 runs to 14 residues. The CDR3 loop is CASSISGRVNEQFF. For the CDR3, the DNA is TGTGCCAGCAGCATTAGCGGGAGGGTCAATGAGCAGTTCTTC.

V gene TRBV7-2 combines with J gene TRBJ2-3; 7 bases map to TRBD2. The CDR3 is 14 residues long. From germline, CDR1 is SGHTA and CDR2 FQGNSA. V shed 5 bases and J 6 bases; nucleotides not matched to a gene: 8. The DNA of the CDR3 is TGTGCCAGCAGCCCCATGGGAGGGCTGGATACGCAGTATTTT. The encoded protein is CASSPMGGLDTQYF.

The rearrangement joins TRBV10-2 to TRBJ2-3, with TRBD2 identical over 8 bases. CDR3 length: 14 amino acids. Germline CDR1 and CDR2: WSHSY and SAAADI. V was pared by 8 bases and J by 4 bases, with 8 bases of the junction left unmatched. The CDR3 DNA follows: TGCGCCAGCGCACCGGGACTAGGTGCAGATACGCAGTATTTT. Protein: CASAPGLGADTQYF.

The chain links TRBV7-7 to TRBJ2-5; unclear D gene. CDR3 length equals 15 residues. CDR1 and CDR2 (germline): SSHAT, FNYEAQ (reference sequence). Trimming removed 1 base from V and 5 bases from J, with 14 bases in between. The CDR3 spells CASSLEVSRRETQYF. The CDR3 DNA reads as TGTGCCAGCAGCTTAGAAGTTTCTCGCCGGGAGACCCAGTACTTC.

The chain joins TRBV6-5 to TRBJ2-2; no clear D. Trimming stripped 6 bases from V and 8 bases from J, with 7 bases between. The CDR3 length is 11 residues. Germline V lookup: CDR1 MNHEY, CDR2 SVGAGI. The CDR3 bases are TGTGCCAGCAGCCACGGGGGGGAGCTGTTTTTT. Amino acid sequence: CASSHGGELFF.

The rearrangement uses TRBV5-6 and TRBJ2-5; 8 bases fit TRBD2. CDR1 SGHDT and CDR2 YYEEEE come from the germline V gene. The CDR3 runs 15 residues. J lost 4 bases, V lost 4 bases, and 9 bases had no gene match. Written as DNA, the CDR3 is TGTGCCAGCAGCCCGGGCGGGGGGCGCAGAGAGACCCAGTACTTC. Amino acids: CASSPGGGRRETQYF.

CDR3 sequence: CASSIDGTAAPWGYTF. CDR3 DNA: TGTGCCAGTAGTATAGACGGGACAGCAGCCCCTTGGGGCTACACCTTC. V is TRBV19 and J is TRBJ1-2, with TRBD1 matching 7 bases. V lost 0 bases, J lost 8 bases, and 12 bases stayed unmatched. Germline V gives CDR1 LNHDA, CDR2 SQIVND (reference sequence). CDR3 size: 16 residues.

This chain connects TRBV7-8 to TRBJ1-1; maybe TRBD1 (6 bases). The germline V and J ends were trimmed by 4 bases and 5 bases, with 14 bases remaining between them. The CDR3 consists of 14 residues. Germline V gives CDR1 SGHVS, CDR2 FQNEAQ. The CDR3: CASSSQGSWTEAFF. In DNA, the CDR3 is TGTGCCAGCAGCTCTCAGGGGTCCTGGACTGAAGCTTTCTTT.

The chain uses TRBV7-6 and TRBJ1-1; D perhaps matches TRBD1 (5 bases). This CDR3 is 12 amino acids long. V lost 5 bases, J lost 8 bases, and 12 bases lay in between. Germline lookup yields CDR1 SGHVS and CDR2 FNYEAQ. The CDR3 DNA is TGTGCCAGCAGCGGACGGGAGGGGGAAGCTTTCTTT. Encoded protein: CASSGREGEAFF.

The chain carries TRBV9 and TRBJ2-7; 8 bases align to TRBD2. V was pared by 0 bases and J by 6 bases, with 8 bases of the junction left unmatched. Germline V gives CDR1 SGDLS, CDR2 YYNGEE. The CDR3 contains 15 residues. The CDR3 coding sequence is TGTGCCAGCAGCGTAGAGGAGGGACTAGTAAGCGAGCAGTACTTC. It encodes CASSVEEGLVSEQYF.

This chain links TRBV29-1 with TRBJ1-1; D ambiguous. V was clipped by 4 bases and J by 2 bases, with 2 bases between them. CDR1 is SQVTM, CDR2 ANQGSEA, per germline. This CDR3 is built from 10 residues. CDR3 amino acids: CSVVNTEAFF. DNA for the CDR3: TGCAGCGTTGTAAACACTGAAGCTTTCTTT.

This clone was counted once. The rearrangement uses TRBV9 and TRBJ2-5; TRBD2 agrees at 8 bases. This CDR3 is 15 amino acids long. The junction had 8 bases not matched to a gene; V was cut back by 3 bases and J by 4 bases. Looked up from germline, CDR1 is SGDLS and CDR2 is YYNGEE. Here the CDR3 reads CASSAGGGQGETQYF. DNA of the CDR3: TGTGCCAGCAGCGCCGGGGGGGGGCAAGGAGAGACCCAGTACTTC.

The rearrangement links TRBV13 to TRBJ2-1; unclear D gene. From germline, CDR1 is PRHDT and CDR2 FYEKMQ (reference sequence). The CDR3 covers 12 residues. Trimming removed 5 bases from V and 6 bases from J, with 8 bases in between. The CDR3 region has the DNA TGTGCCAGCAGCCTCCTAGTCAATGAGCAGTTCTTC. Translating gives CASSLLVNEQFF.

This chain connects TRBV19 to TRBJ2-7; 9 bases fit TRBD2. V dropped 3 bases and J dropped 3; count of bases not matched to a gene: 3. The germline V gene has CDR1 LNHDA and CDR2 SQIVND (reference sequence). The CDR3 contains 14 residues. CDR3 in DNA: TGTGCCAGTAGTATTGCGGGGGGGGACTACGAGCAGTACTTC. Translating it yields CASSIAGGDYEQYF. The complete variable domain, with remaining parts taken from reference TRBV19 and TRBJ2-7, reads DGGITQSPKYLFRKEGQNVTLSCEQNLNHDAMYWYRQDPGQGLRLIYYSQIVNDFQKGDIAEGYSVSREKKESFPLTVTSAQKNPTAFYLCASSIAGGDYEQYFGPGTRLTVT.

This sequence joins TRBV25-1 and TRBJ2-7; maybe TRBD2 (6 bases). This CDR3 contains 14 residues. The germline CDR1 and CDR2 sequences are MGHDK and SYGVNS. V lost 6 bases to trimming and J lost 4 bases, with 16 bases between them. CDR3: CASRDRGFGYEQYF. The CDR3 DNA reads TGTGCCAGCAGAGATCGGGGGTTTGGGTACGAGCAGTACTTC.

The chain uses TRBV13 and TRBJ2-7; 10 nucleotides match TRBD2. The CDR3 totals 17 residues. Germline trimming cut 0 bases from V and 1 base from J; bases unmatched to any gene: 6. CDR1 is PRHDT and CDR2 is FYEKMQ in the germline V gene (reference sequence). CDR3 region: CASSLGLAGDSSYEQYF. Here the CDR3 DNA reads TGTGCCAGCAGCTTAGGGCTAGCGGGGGACTCTTCCTACGAGCAGTACTTC.